These 11 T cell receptor beta chains originate from one sample sequenced in a study of patients and donors after allogeneic stem cell transplantation. Using its own MiXCR run on the RT-PCR reads, TCRdb lists one record per CDR3 protein. The top ten clones hold 55% to 75% of a sample with roughly 40,000 distinct CDR3 sequences, over 25% of them seen once. Sequencing input: blood, either unsorted or a sorted T cell fraction (not recorded which). The receptors were gathered from a human donor who was either an allogeneic HSCT recipient or a stem cell or donor lymphocyte infusion donor (not recorded which). It is not recorded whose cells these are; they may come from a transplant donor.

This clonotype showed up just a few times. This chain uses TRBV20-1 with TRBJ1-1, with 8 bases fitting TRBD1. V was clipped by 3 bases and J by 1 base; unmatched bases: 7. Germline CDR1 is DFQATT and CDR2 is SNEGSKA (reference sequence). The CDR3 is 15 residues long. Written as DNA, the CDR3 is TGCAGTGCTAGCGTAGGTGACAGGGGGAACACTGAAGCTTTCTTT. This encodes CSASVGDRGNTEAFF.

This chain uses TRBV9 with TRBJ2-2; D possibly matches TRBD1 or TRBD2 (5 bases each). Germline V gives CDR1 SGDLS, CDR2 YYNGEE. The CDR3 consists of 13 residues. With 4 bases removed from V and 6 bases from J, the gap between germline ends came to 10 bases. The CDR3 DNA sequence: TGTGCCAGCAGCCATGGGGGACCCGGGGAGCTGTTTTTT. It encodes CASSHGGPGELFF.

The rearrangement links TRBV4-3 to TRBJ2-5; either TRBD1 or TRBD2 may supply D (5 bases each). This CDR3 has 13 residues. Trimming took 5 bases from V and 4 from J, leaving 11 bases between them. Germline loops: CDR1 LGHNA, CDR2 YSLEER. Here the CDR3 DNA reads TGCGCCAGCAGCAGAGGGGTGGGAGAGACCCAGTACTTC. Amino acids: CASSRGVGETQYF.

The chain combines TRBV6-2 or TRBV6-3 with TRBJ2-1; 11 nucleotides match TRBD2. The V segment lost 2 bases and the J segment 8 bases; nucleotides outside the gene matches: 5. Germline V gene sequence: CDR1 MNHEY, CDR2 SVGEGT. The CDR3 is 15 amino acids. The CDR3 DNA is TGTGCCAGCAGTTACCAACTAGCGGGAGTCCATGAGCAGTTCTTC. The encoded protein is CASSYQLAGVHEQFF.

This clonotype was seen a few times. The gene calls are TRBV12-3 or TRBV12-4 and TRBJ2-7; D might be TRBD1 (5 bases). The CDR3 is made up of 14 amino acids. Trimming removed 1 base at V and 0 bases at J, with 7 bases between. The CDR3 nucleotides are TGTGCCAGCAGTTTAGATCAGGGCTCCTACGAGCAGTACTTC. Translating it yields CASSLDQGSYEQYF.

The rearrangement links TRBV30 to TRBJ2-1, with no clear D. CDR1 and CDR2 from the germline V gene are GTSNPN and SVGIG (reference sequence). The CDR3 is made up of 11 amino acids. Trimming left V 7 bases short and J 13 bases short, with 17 bases between. This CDR3 reads CAYSGPGSQFF. The CDR3 nucleotides read TGTGCCTACTCGGGCCCCGGTAGTCAGTTCTTC.

The chain joins TRBV20-1 to TRBJ2-3, with 10 bases fitting TRBD1. The CDR3 loop spans 15 amino acids. With V trimmed by 6 bases and J by 1 base, 7 bases remained unmatched. Germline V CDR1 and CDR2: DFQATT, SNEGSKA (reference sequence). The CDR3 is CSANDRGRRTDTQYF. CDR3 DNA: TGCAGTGCCAACGACAGGGGGCGACGCACAGATACGCAGTATTTT.

V is TRBV28 and J is TRBJ1-2; perhaps TRBD1 as D (5 bases). The CDR3 extends over 15 amino acids. Looked up from germline, CDR1 is MDHEN and CDR2 is SYDVKM. Trimming left V 6 bases short and J 0 bases short, with 14 bases between. The CDR3 region is CASRHRQLANYGYTF. In nucleotides, the CDR3 is TGTGCCAGCAGACACCGACAGCTAGCTAACTATGGCTACACCTTC.

The sample holds a few counts of this clonotype. This chain connects TRBV28 to TRBJ2-7; no clear D gene. V dropped 6 bases and J dropped 0 bases, with 12 bases sitting between them. Per germline, CDR1 MDHEN and CDR2 SYDVKM. This CDR3 contains 14 residues. As DNA, the CDR3 is TGTGCCAGCAGACTGGCCGCGAACTCCTACGAGCAGTACTTC. Encoded protein: CASRLAANSYEQYF.

As concerns this clonotype: One end of the junction varies from germline; a read error may be responsible. V is TRBV20-1 and J is TRBJ2-3, with a possible D match to TRBD2 (5 bases). The CDR3 length is 15 residues. Germline values: CDR1 DFQATT, CDR2 SNEGSKA (reference sequence). CDR3 nucleotide sequence: TGTAGTGCTAGTCCTTGGACTTATCGCACAGATACGCAGTATTTT. Amino acids: CSASPWTYRTDTQYF.

J is TRBJ1-5 and V is TRBV18; D not certain. Trimming removed 1 base from V and 3 bases from J, with 10 bases in between. Germline CDR1 is KGHSH and CDR2 is LQKENI. The CDR3 totals 15 residues. The CDR3 here is CASSPQESHNQPQHF. The CDR3 DNA reads TGTGCCAGCTCACCACAAGAGTCCCACAATCAGCCCCAGCATTTT.